This T cell receptor beta chain was captured in a study of OX40 agonist ivuxolimab in advanced cancers. Germline-derived CDR1 and CDR2 are KGHSH and LQKENI. This CDR3 is built from 15 residues. The V end lost 1 base, the J end lost 4 bases, and 13 bases lay between the germline ends. This table comes from immunoSEQ multiplex PCR, and its TCRdb copy is limited to in-frame clones, with some not included. Of roughly 58,000 clones in the sample, about 83% were seen once. This TCR came from an adult with an advanced solid tumor such as melanoma, head and neck, liver or kidney cancer. This chain links TRBV18 with TRBJ1-1; D gene uncertain. The sequencing used CD4+ or CD8+ T cells sorted from blood, collected in a trial of the OX40 agonist ivuxolimab. For the CDR3, the DNA is TGTGCCAGCTCACCACGGAGGGAATACGGCACTGAAGCTTTCTTT. Residues: CASSPRREYGTEAFF.